Sequencing of this T cell receptor (beta chain) was carried out in a study of blood T cell repertoires in COVID-19. The CDR3 runs 16 residues. Trimming removed 2 bases at V and 1 base at J, with 8 bases between. CDR1 and CDR2 from the germline V gene are KGHDR and SFDVKD. Profiling relied on immunoSEQ multiplex PCR, and the TCRdb table lists in-frame clones only, not all of them. The sample contains tens of thousands of clones, around nine tenths of which appear only once. The chain links TRBV24-1 to TRBJ2-6; D might be TRBD2 (6 bases). Sequencing input: peripheral blood. This receptor was obtained from a woman older than 75 with acute or convalescent COVID-19. The CDR3 DNA reads TGTGCCACCAGTGATTCCCGGGGGTCTGGGGCCAACGTCCTGACTTTC. Residues: CATSDSRGSGANVLTF.